The 25 T cell receptor beta chains presented below share a single source sample, sequenced in a study of metastatic and nonmetastatic thyroid tumors. All patients reached thyroid surgery having received no treatment beforehand. TCRdb re-called clones from the PCR reads using MiXCR. Of 84,000 or so clones listed, approximately 9% are singletons. The sample consisted of blood. Every receptor here comes from a female donor with papillary thyroid cancer or a benign thyroid nodule (not recorded which). Some clones in this sample may be carry-over from other donors' samples.

This clone was picked up many times. CDR3 nucleotide sequence: TGTGCCAGCAGTCCCCAGGGACTAGCGGGTTACAATGAGCAGTTCTTC. The encoded protein is CASSPQGLAGYNEQFF. This sequence joins TRBV12-3 or TRBV12-4 and TRBJ2-1; TRBD2 matches 12 bases. V lost 5 bases to trimming and J lost 4 bases; unmatched junction nucleotides: 6. The CDR3 length is 16 residues.

This clone was seen ten or more times. The CDR3 region is CASRPGTDNEKLFF. The CDR3 nucleotides read TGTGCCAGCAGACCCGGGACGGATAATGAAAAACTGTTTTTT. This chain connects TRBV5-4 to TRBJ1-4; TRBD1 might be the D (5 bases). The CDR3 is 14 amino acids. The V end lost 5 bases, the J end lost 4 bases, and 12 bases lay between the germline ends. Germline V gene lookup returns CDR1 SGHNT and CDR2 YYREEE (reference sequence).

This clone was detected many times. The V gene is TRBV3-1, the J gene TRBJ2-4, with 9 positions matching TRBD2. This CDR3 spans 17 amino acids. The junction had 8 bases not matched to a gene; V was cut back by 1 base and J by 4 bases. Germline V gives CDR1 LGHDT, CDR2 YNNKEL (reference sequence). CDR3 bases: TGTGCCAGCAGCCAAGGTAGCGGGGGCACTGGAAAAAACATTCAGTACTTC. Protein: CASSQGSGGTGKNIQYF.

This clone came up many times. The J gene is TRBJ2-1, the V gene TRBV9, with D perhaps given as TRBD1 or TRBD2 (5 bases each). There are 17 residues in the CDR3. Germline V gene data show CDR1 as SGDLS and CDR2 as YYNGEE. The V end lost 0 bases, the J end lost 1 base, and 14 bases lay between the germline ends. The CDR3 nucleotides are TGTGCCAGCAGCGTAGGGGGCGGGCCCTCGTCCTACAATGAGCAGTTCTTC. Its protein is CASSVGGGPSSYNEQFF.

This clone was seen many times. This chain joins TRBV18 and TRBJ2-3, with 11 nucleotides matching TRBD1. The CDR3 sequence is 18 residues long. Germline V gene sequence: CDR1 KGHSH, CDR2 LQKENI. V shed 3 bases and J 6 bases; nucleotides not matched to a gene: 14. CDR3 protein: CASSPRIGQGASGDTQYF. CDR3 in DNA: TGTGCCAGCTCACCGAGAATTGGACAGGGGGCGAGCGGGGATACGCAGTATTTT.

Notes on this clone: A read error may explain this, as a much larger clone is one base away. V is TRBV5-6 and J is TRBJ2-3, with D maybe TRBD2 (5 bases). The germline CDR1 and CDR2 sequences are SGHDT and YYEEEE. The CDR3 has 14 residues. V was pared by 5 bases and J by 3 bases, with 13 bases between. The CDR3 loop reads CASSTGIATDTQYF. DNA of the CDR3: TGTGCCAGCAGTACGGGAATAGCGACAGATACGCAGTATTTT.

This clone was recorded a few times. It is likely a read error, because the conserved phenylalanine at the end of the CDR3 is missing. This chain links TRBV27 with TRBJ1-2, with 10 bases matching TRBD1. This CDR3 is 13 amino acids long. Germline V CDR1 and CDR2: MNHEY, SMNVEV (reference sequence). J was trimmed by 6 bases and V by 3 bases; bases with no gene match: 1. The CDR3 spells CASSFGTGDGYTL. The CDR3, as DNA: TGTGCCAGCAGTTTCGGGACAGGGGATGGCTACACCCTC.

For this clone: A read error may be the cause here, since a much bigger clone is one base away. The rearrangement uses TRBV2 and TRBJ1-6, with a possible D match to TRBD1 (5 bases). Germline-derived CDR1 and CDR2 are SNHLY and FYNNEI. The CDR3 is 13 amino acids. The germline V and J ends were trimmed by 9 bases and 7 bases, with 13 bases remaining between them. This chain's CDR3 is CARNGGGNSPLHF. The CDR3 DNA is TGTGCCAGAAATGGGGGGGGGAATTCACCCCTCCACTTT.

In its sample, this clone was seen many times. The chain employs TRBV4-2 and TRBJ2-5, with 12 bases fitting TRBD2. The CDR3 has 16 amino acids. CDR1 LGHNA and CDR2 YNFKEQ come from the germline V gene. Losses at the gene ends were 0 bases for V and 5 bases for J; bases not matched to a gene: 4. The CDR3 loop is CASSQDPSGGAETQYF. In DNA, the CDR3 is TGTGCCAGCAGCCAAGACCCTAGCGGGGGGGCGGAGACCCAGTACTTC.

This clone was counted many times. The rearrangement uses TRBV20-1 and TRBJ1-5, with D unclear. The CDR3 has 12 amino acids. The V and J ends lost 6 bases and 1 base respectively, with 7 bases between them. CDR1 and CDR2 (germline): DFQATT, SNEGSKA (reference sequence). The CDR3 reads CSAQQSNQPQHF. In nucleotides, the CDR3 is TGCAGTGCCCAACAGAGCAATCAGCCCCAGCATTTT.

This clone was observed many times. The CDR3 sequence is CASSPSGDTDTQYF. In nucleotides, the CDR3 is TGTGCCAGCAGCCCATCTGGTGACACAGATACGCAGTATTTT. This chain joins TRBV5-6 and TRBJ2-3; D gene uncertain. This CDR3 has 14 amino acids. CDR1 and CDR2 (germline): SGHDT, YYEEEE. Deletions cut 4 bases from V and 2 bases from J, with 11 bases between. Looking up the rest from reference TRBV5-6 and TRBJ2-3 gives the full variable domain: DAGVTQSPTHLIKTRGQQVTLRCSPKSGHDTVSWYQQALGQGPQFIFQYYEEEERQRGNFPDRFSGHQFPNYSSELNVNALLLGDSALYLCASSPSGDTDTQYFGPGTRLTVL.

As for this clone: The junction differs from germline at one of its ends, possibly a read error. The same CDR3 can be traced to other DNA sequences in this sample. The chain employs TRBV9 and TRBJ2-3, with D possibly being TRBD1 or TRBD2 (5 bases each). CDR3 length equals 16 residues. The germline CDR1 and CDR2 sequences are SGDLS and YYNGEE. Here the CDR3 DNA reads TGTGCCAGCAGCGCCCCCGGGACGGGAAGCACGGATACGCAGTATTTT. This translates into CASSAPGTGSTDTQYF. Complete variable domain (other parts from reference TRBV9 and TRBJ2-3): DSGVTQTPKHLITATGQRVTLRCSPRSGDLSVYWYQQSLDQGLQFLIQYYNGEERAKGNILERFSAQQFPDLHSELNLSSLELGDSALYFCASSAPGTGSTDTQYFGPGTRLTVL.

The chain has TRBV19 and TRBJ2-1; TRBD2 matches at 9 bases. The germline V gene encodes CDR1 LNHDA and CDR2 SQIVND (reference sequence). There are 15 residues in the CDR3. V was pared by 4 bases and J by 4 bases, with 5 bases of the junction left unmatched. CDR3 bases: TGTGCCAGTAGTAGAGCGGGGGGCCTATACAATGAGCAGTTCTTC. Its protein is CASSRAGGLYNEQFF.

This clone was counted ten times or more. This chain connects TRBV6-5 to TRBJ1-1, with D maybe TRBD1 (6 bases). The CDR3 is 15 residues long. Germline V gene data show CDR1 as MNHEY and CDR2 as SVGAGI. V lost 2 bases, J lost 3 bases, and 13 bases lay in between. The CDR3 spells CASSYIGGRDTEAFF. CDR3 DNA sequence: TGTGCCAGCAGTTACATCGGGGGCAGGGACACTGAAGCTTTCTTT.

This clone showed up just a few times. V is TRBV18 and J is TRBJ1-2; D gene uncertain. The CDR3 totals 15 residues. The germline V gene has CDR1 KGHSH and CDR2 LQKENI. Trimming pared 5 bases from V and 4 bases from J, leaving 17 bases between. The CDR3 spells CASSSRERATYGYTF. As DNA, the CDR3 is TGTGCCAGCTCATCGCGGGAGCGGGCCACCTATGGCTACACCTTC.

This clone has ten or more counts. The J gene is TRBJ1-5, the V gene TRBV20-1, with 7 bases fitting TRBD1. Germline assignment: CDR1 DFQATT and CDR2 SNEGSKA (reference sequence). This CDR3 contains 14 residues. With 3 bases clipped from V and 4 bases from J, the junction kept 6 bases outside the gene matches. The chain's CDR3 is CSASRGNGNQPQHF. The CDR3 DNA reads TGCAGTGCTAGCAGGGGGAATGGAAATCAGCCCCAGCATTTT.

The CDR3 bases are TGCGCCAGCAGCGGCACGGAGGCCGGGGAGCTGTTTTTT. Translating gives CASSGTEAGELFF. The chain uses TRBV5-1 and TRBJ2-2; D possibly corresponds to TRBD2 (5 bases). CDR3 size: 13 residues. Deletions cut 4 bases from V and 6 bases from J, with 10 bases between. CDR1 SGHRS and CDR2 YFSETQ come from the germline V gene.

This clone was counted many times. CDR3 bases: TGTGCCAGCAGCGTCCGTGGGGTCCGCACAGATACGCAGTATTTT. Amino acids: CASSVRGVRTDTQYF. This chain uses TRBV7-9 with TRBJ2-3; D not resolved. CDR1 SEHNR and CDR2 FQNEAQ come from the germline V gene (reference sequence). Trimming removed 5 bases at V and 1 base at J, with 13 bases between. This CDR3 is 15 amino acids long. The full variable domain, with the rest looked up from reference TRBV7-9 and TRBJ2-3, is DTGVSQNPRHKITKRGQNVTFRCDPISEHNRLYWYRQTLGQGPEFLTYFQNEAQLEKSRLLSDRFSAERPKGSFSTLEIQRTEQGDSAMYLCASSVRGVRTDTQYFGPGTRLTVL.

This clone was recorded at least ten times. The J gene is TRBJ2-5, the V gene TRBV7-2; no definite D call. The CDR3 sequence is 13 residues long. CDR1 and CDR2 (germline): SGHTA, FQGNSA. Between the trimmed V and J ends, which lost 2 bases and 2 bases, there was a span of 6 bases. The CDR3 loop reads CASSLRRQETQYF. The CDR3 region has the DNA TGTGCCAGCAGCTTACGCAGGCAAGAGACCCAGTACTTC.

The V call is TRBV18, the J call TRBJ2-7, with D possibly matching TRBD1 (6 bases). The V and J ends lost 2 bases and 5 bases respectively, with 13 bases between them. From germline, CDR1 is KGHSH and CDR2 LQKENI. CDR3 size: 14 residues. The CDR3 DNA follows: TGTGCCAGCTCACCAGGAAACAGGGAACACGAGCAGTACTTC. It translates to CASSPGNREHEQYF.

This clone was counted between two and nine times. The rearrangement uses TRBV6-1 and TRBJ1-5; 7 bases agree with TRBD1. Losses at the gene ends were 6 bases for V and 2 bases for J; bases not matched to a gene: 4. There are 14 residues in the CDR3. The germline V gene has CDR1 MNHNS and CDR2 SASEGT. The CDR3 loop is CASSLGQGNQPQHF. CDR3 nucleotide sequence: TGTGCCAGCAGCCTCGGACAGGGCAATCAGCCCCAGCATTTT.

This clone was counted between two and nine times. A much larger clone differs by one base, so this may be a read error. The identical CDR3 is also encoded by other nucleotide sequences in the sample. The chain employs TRBV2 and TRBJ2-2, with 8 bases matching TRBD1. This CDR3 has 15 residues. Germline V gene data show CDR1 as SNHLY and CDR2 as FYNNEI. As DNA, the CDR3 is TGTGCCAGCAGCGGACAGGGAGATAACACTGGGGAGCTGTTTTTT. Its translation is CASSGQGDNTGELFF.

This clone was recorded at least ten times. V gene TRBV30 combines with J gene TRBJ2-7; 8 nucleotides align to TRBD1. V was clipped by 8 bases and J by 0 bases; unmatched bases: 6. The CDR3 totals 13 residues. Germline lookup yields CDR1 GTSNPN and CDR2 SVGIG (reference sequence). The CDR3 region has the DNA TGTGCCGGAAACAGGGGGACCTCCTACGAGCAGTACTTC. Translation gives CAGNRGTSYEQYF.

This clone was picked up many times. The chain employs TRBV7-9 and TRBJ2-5; 12 positions agree with TRBD2. Germline lookup yields CDR1 SEHNR and CDR2 FQNEAQ (reference sequence). With V trimmed by 4 bases and J by 2 bases, 5 bases remained unmatched. This CDR3 is built from 16 residues. The CDR3 DNA reads TGTGCCAGCAGCTCTAGACTAGCGGGGGTTCAAGAGACCCAGTACTTC. Translated, it gives CASSSRLAGVQETQYF. Full variable domain (rest looked up from reference TRBV7-9 and TRBJ2-5): DTGVSQNPRHKITKRGQNVTFRCDPISEHNRLYWYRQTLGQGPEFLTYFQNEAQLEKSRLLSDRFSAERPKGSFSTLEIQRTEQGDSAMYLCASSSRLAGVQETQYFGPGTRLLVL.

This clone occurred many times. The chain uses TRBV6-1 and TRBJ2-2; 10 bases align to TRBD1. The CDR3 covers 14 residues. Germline lookup yields CDR1 MNHNS and CDR2 SASEGT. Trimming at V came to 6 bases and at J to 5 bases, leaving 3 bases not matched to a gene. The CDR3 nucleotides are TGTGCCAGCAGGGGGACAGGGGCTACCGGGGAGCTGTTTTTT. This gives the protein CASRGTGATGELFF.